These T cell receptor beta chains were read from a single sample in a study of T cells in localized non-small cell lung cancer. Generated by immunoSEQ multiplex PCR, the TCRdb table keeps only in-frame clones and is missing some. The sample has roughly 35,000 clones, roughly nine tenths seen once; the top ten hold under 8%. Specimen: peripheral blood, collected before any cancer treatment. These TCRs come from a woman aged 40 to 75 with stage I lung adenocarcinoma. CDR3s include the opening cysteine and the closing phenylalanine or tryptophan. The order of the fields is J gene, D gene, CDR3 length, V gene, clone size, CDR3 DNA, CDR3 protein. A D gene is named only where the DNA matches it firmly. Size is stated for part of the rows, as once, few or many counts, or as a class when the clone is expanded.

>TRBJ1-5|NA|15|TRBV10-2|NA
TGCGCCAGCAGTGAGTATTCCGGGCTCAATCAGCCCCAGCATTTT
CASSEYSGLNQPQHF
>TRBJ2-7|NA|12|TRBV28|NA
TGTGCCAGCAGCCCCGTGACAGCCGAGCAGTACTTC
CASSPVTAEQYF
>TRBJ1-6|NA|15|TRBV5-6|NA
TGTGCCAGCAGCTTCAGCCGGGGTTTGAGTTCACCCCTCCACTTT
CASSFSRGLSSPLHF
>TRBJ1-2|TRBD1|15|TRBV2|NA
TGTGCCAGCAGTACCGGGACAGCTATTTACTATGGCTACACCTTC
CASSTGTAIYYGYTF
>TRBJ1-3|NA|14|TRBV7-2|NA
TGTGCCAGCAGCTTAGCGGGCTCTGGAAACACCATATATTTT
CASSLAGSGNTIYF
>TRBJ1-3|NA|14|TRBV19|NA
TGTGCCAGTGCAAATGGGGGCTCTGGAAACACCATATATTTT
CASANGGSGNTIYF
>TRBJ2-7|TRBD2|12|TRBV28|once
TGTGCCAGCAGAGCGGGGGTGAACGAGCAGTACTTC
CASRAGVNEQYF
>TRBJ2-1|TRBD1|16|TRBV29-1|once
TGCAGCGTTGGGGAGACAGGGGGAGCGTCCTACAATGAGCAGTTCTTC
CSVGETGGASYNEQFF
>TRBJ1-5|NA|13|TRBV2|NA
TGTGCCAGTAGGGTTGCAGTCAATCAGCCCCAGCATTTT
CASRVAVNQPQHF
>TRBJ2-3|NA|14|TRBV5-5|NA
TGTGCCAGCAGCCATTCCAGGGACACAGATACGCAGTATTTT
CASSHSRDTDTQYF
>TRBJ1-2|NA|15|TRBV7-2|NA
TGTGCCAGCAGCTTAGCTGGCCCCTCTAACTATGGCTACACCTTC
CASSLAGPSNYGYTF
>TRBJ1-6|NA|14|TRBV28|few
TGTGCCAGTGGGTCTCCAGGGGTTAATTCACCCCTCCACTTT
CASGSPGVNSPLHF
>TRBJ2-1|NA|15|TRBV5-6|NA
TGTGCCAGCAGCTTGGCAGGGAACGACTACAATGAGCAGTTCTTC
CASSLAGNDYNEQFF
>TRBJ2-7|NA|17|TRBV10-3|NA
TGTGCCATCAGTGAGTTTCCCCGGGGCCAACCTAACTACGAGCAGTACTTC
CAISEFPRGQPNYEQYF
>TRBJ2-6|NA|13|TRBV2|NA
TGTGCCAGCAAGGGCTCTGGGGCCAACGTCCTGACTTTC
CASKGSGANVLTF
>TRBJ2-5|NA|15|TRBV7-9|NA
TGTGCCAGCAGCTCCTACGACCAGCCCCAAGAGACCCAGTACTTC
CASSSYDQPQETQYF
>TRBJ2-5|NA|15|TRBV11-2|NA
TGTGCCAGCAGCGTAGGATACCGGGACCCAGAGACCCAGTACTTC
CASSVGYRDPETQYF
>TRBJ2-1|NA|13|TRBV18|few
TGTGCCAGCTCACCCCTAGGTCACAATGAGCAGTTCTTC
CASSPLGHNEQFF
>TRBJ1-5|NA|13|TRBV10-3|NA
TGTGCCATCGCGACAGCTCCCAATCAGCCCCAGCATTTT
CAIATAPNQPQHF
>TRBJ2-3|TRBD1|15|TRBV11-2|NA
TGTGCCAGCAGGTTAGGGACAGGGTGGACAGATACGCAGTATTTT
CASRLGTGWTDTQYF
>TRBJ2-2|NA|16|TRBV4-2|NA
TGTGCCAGCAGCCAAGATAAGACGACATACACCGGGGAGCTGTTTTTT
CASSQDKTTYTGELFF
>TRBJ1-1|NA|14|TRBV6-5|NA
TGTGCCAGCAGCGAGGGACAACTAAACACTGAAGCTTTCTTT
CASSEGQLNTEAFF
>TRBJ1-1|NA|13|TRBV18|once
TGTGCCAGCTCACCGTGGCAGAACACTGAAGCTTTCTTT
CASSPWQNTEAFF
>TRBJ2-3|NA|14|TRBV9|NA
TGTGCCAGCAGCGTAGGAGGGGGTATAGATACGCAGTATTTT
CASSVGGGIDTQYF
>TRBJ1-2|TRBD1|16|TRBV9|NA
TGTGCCAGCAGCCCCTACCCCCAGACAGGGGACTATGGCTACACCTTC
CASSPYPQTGDYGYTF
>TRBJ1-1|NA|12|TRBV28|NA
TGTGTCGGGGTCAGGGAGAACACTGAAGCTTTCTTT
CVGVRENTEAFF
>TRBJ2-4|TRBD1|12|TRBV5-6|once
TGTGCCAGCAGCCCAGGGGGACACATTCAGTACTTC
CASSPGGHIQYF